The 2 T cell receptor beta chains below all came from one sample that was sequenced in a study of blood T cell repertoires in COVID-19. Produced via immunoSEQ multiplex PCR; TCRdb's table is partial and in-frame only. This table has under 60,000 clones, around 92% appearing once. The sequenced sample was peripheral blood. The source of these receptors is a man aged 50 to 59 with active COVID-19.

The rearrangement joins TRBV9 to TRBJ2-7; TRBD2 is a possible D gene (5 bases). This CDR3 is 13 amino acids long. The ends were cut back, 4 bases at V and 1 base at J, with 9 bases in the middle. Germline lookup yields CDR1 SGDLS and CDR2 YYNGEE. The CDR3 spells CASSSGSSYEQYF. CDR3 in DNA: TGTGCCAGCAGCTCGGGATCGTCCTACGAGCAGTACTTC. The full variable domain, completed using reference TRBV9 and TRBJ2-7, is DSGVTQTPKHLITATGQRVTLRCSPRSGDLSVYWYQQSLDQGLQFLIQYYNGEERAKGNILERFSAQQFPDLHSELNLSSLELGDSALYFCASSSGSSYEQYFGPGTRLTVT.

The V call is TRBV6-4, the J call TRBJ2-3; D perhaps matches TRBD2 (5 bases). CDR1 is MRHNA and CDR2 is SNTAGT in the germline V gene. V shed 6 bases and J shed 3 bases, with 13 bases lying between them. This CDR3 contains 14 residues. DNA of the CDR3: TGTGCCAGCAGCCCCGGTGGGAGTACAGATACGCAGTATTTT. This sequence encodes CASSPGGSTDTQYF.